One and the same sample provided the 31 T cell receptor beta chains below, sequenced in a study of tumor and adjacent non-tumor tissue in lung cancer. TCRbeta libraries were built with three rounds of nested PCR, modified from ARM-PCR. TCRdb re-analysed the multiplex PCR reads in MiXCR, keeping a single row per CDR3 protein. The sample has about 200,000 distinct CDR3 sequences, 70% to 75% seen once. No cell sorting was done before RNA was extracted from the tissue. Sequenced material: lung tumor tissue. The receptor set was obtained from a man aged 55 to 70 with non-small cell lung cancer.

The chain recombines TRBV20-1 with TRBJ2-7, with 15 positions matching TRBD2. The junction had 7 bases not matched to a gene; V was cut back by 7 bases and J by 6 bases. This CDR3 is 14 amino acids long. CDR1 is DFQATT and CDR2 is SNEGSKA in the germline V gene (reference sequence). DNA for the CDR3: TGCAGTGTCAGGACTAGCGGGAGGGCTTTCGAGCAGTACTTC. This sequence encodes CSVRTSGRAFEQYF.

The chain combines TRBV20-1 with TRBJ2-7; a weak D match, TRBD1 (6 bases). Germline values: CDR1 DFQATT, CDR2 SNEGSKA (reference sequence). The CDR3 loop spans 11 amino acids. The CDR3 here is CSPRDTYEQYF. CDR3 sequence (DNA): TGCAGCCCTAGGGACACCTACGAGCAGTACTTC.

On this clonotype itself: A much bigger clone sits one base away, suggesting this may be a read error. CDR3: CASSFGGFEAIF. CDR3 DNA sequence: TGTGCCAGCAGTTTTGGGGGGTTTGAAGCTATCTTT. The chain employs TRBV12-3 or TRBV12-4 and TRBJ1-1, with D possibly TRBD1 on 5 matching bases. This CDR3 contains 12 residues.

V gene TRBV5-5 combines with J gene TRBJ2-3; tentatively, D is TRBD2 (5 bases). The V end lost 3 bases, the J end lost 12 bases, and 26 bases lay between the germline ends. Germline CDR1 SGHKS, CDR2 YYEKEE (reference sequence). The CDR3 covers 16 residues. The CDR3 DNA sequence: TGTGCCAGCAGCTCAAGCCACTTTTCTAGCACAGTTACACAGTATTTT. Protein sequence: CASSSSHFSSTVTQYF.

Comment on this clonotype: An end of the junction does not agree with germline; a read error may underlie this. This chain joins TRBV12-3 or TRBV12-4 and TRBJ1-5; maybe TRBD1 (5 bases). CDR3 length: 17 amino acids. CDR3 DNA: TGTGTCAGCAGTTTACGCTCCGGGGGGGAGGTCCGTCAGCCCCAGCATTTT. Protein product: CVSSLRSGGEVRQPQHF.

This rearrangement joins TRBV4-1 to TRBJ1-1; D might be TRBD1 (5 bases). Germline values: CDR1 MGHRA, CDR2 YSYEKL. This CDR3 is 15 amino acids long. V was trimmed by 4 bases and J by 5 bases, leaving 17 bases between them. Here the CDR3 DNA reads TGCGCCAGCAGCCTCCACGGCGGGGGGGATACTGAAGCTTTCTTT. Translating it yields CASSLHGGGDTEAFF.

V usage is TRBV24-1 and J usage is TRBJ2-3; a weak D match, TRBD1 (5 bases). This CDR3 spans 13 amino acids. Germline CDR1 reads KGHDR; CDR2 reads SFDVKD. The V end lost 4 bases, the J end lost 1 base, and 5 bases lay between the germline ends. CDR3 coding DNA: TGTGCCACCAGTGAAGGGGGCACAGATACGCAGTATTTT. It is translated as CATSEGGTDTQYF.

The CDR3 nucleotides are TGTGCCAGCAGTTCATGGACTAGCGGGGGGGCGGGGGAGCAGTACTTC. Amino acid sequence: CASSSWTSGGAGEQYF. This chain joins TRBV12-3 or TRBV12-4 and TRBJ2-7, with 15 bases aligning to TRBD2. V shed 4 bases, J shed 7 bases, and the junction held 8 bases outside the gene matches. This CDR3 has 16 amino acids.

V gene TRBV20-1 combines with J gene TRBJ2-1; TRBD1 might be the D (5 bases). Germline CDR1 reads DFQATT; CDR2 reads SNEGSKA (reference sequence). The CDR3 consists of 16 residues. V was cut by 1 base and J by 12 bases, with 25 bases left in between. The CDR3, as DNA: TGCAGTGCTAGAGCAAGGGGCCGGGCCGAGTTTGATGGGCAGTTCTTC. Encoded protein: CSARARGRAEFDGQFF.

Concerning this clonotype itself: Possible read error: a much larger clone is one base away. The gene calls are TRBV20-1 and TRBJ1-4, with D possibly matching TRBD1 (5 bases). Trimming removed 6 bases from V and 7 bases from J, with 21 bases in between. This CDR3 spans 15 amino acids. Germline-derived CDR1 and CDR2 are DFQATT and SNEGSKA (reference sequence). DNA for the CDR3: TGCAGTGCCCACGATTTAGGGGACGATTCTGAAAAACTGTTTTTT. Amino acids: CSAHDLGDDSEKLFF.

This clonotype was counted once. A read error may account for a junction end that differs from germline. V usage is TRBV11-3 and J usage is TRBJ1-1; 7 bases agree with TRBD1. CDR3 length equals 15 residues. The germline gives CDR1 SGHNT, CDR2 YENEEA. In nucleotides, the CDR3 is TGTGCCCGCAGCCTAGGGGGCGTGATGAACAGTGAAGCTTTCTTT. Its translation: CARSLGGVMNSEAFF.

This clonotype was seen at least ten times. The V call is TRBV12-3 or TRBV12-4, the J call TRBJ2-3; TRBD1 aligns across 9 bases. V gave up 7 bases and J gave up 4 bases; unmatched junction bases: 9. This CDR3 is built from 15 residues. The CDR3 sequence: CASTRGDRASDTQYF. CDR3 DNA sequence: TGTGCCAGCACTCGTGGGGACAGGGCTTCAGATACGCAGTATTTT.

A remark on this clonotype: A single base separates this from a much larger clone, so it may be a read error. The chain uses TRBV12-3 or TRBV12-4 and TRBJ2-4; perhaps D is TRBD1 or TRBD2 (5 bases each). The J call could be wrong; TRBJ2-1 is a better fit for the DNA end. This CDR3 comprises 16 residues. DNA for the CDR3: TGTGCCAGCAGTTTAGGACTCTCCGGGGCCAAAAACATTCAGTTCTTC. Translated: CASSLGLSGAKNIQFF.

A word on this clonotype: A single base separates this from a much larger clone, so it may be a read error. The CDR3 DNA is TGCAGTGCCCTGGCCGGGGCTGGGGCCAACGTCCTGACTTTC. Encoded protein: CSALAGAGANVLTF. This chain uses TRBV20-1 with TRBJ2-6; tentatively, D is TRBD2 (5 bases). The CDR3 covers 14 residues. Between the trimmed V and J ends, which lost 6 bases and 2 bases, there was a span of 11 bases. Germline lookup yields CDR1 DFQATT and CDR2 SNEGSKA (reference sequence).

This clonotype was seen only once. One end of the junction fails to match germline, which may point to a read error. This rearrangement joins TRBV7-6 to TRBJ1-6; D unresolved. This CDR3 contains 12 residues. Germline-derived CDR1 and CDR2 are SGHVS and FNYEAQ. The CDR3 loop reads CTSSTRNSPLHF. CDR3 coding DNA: TGTACCAGCAGTACACGGAATTCACCCCTCCACTTT. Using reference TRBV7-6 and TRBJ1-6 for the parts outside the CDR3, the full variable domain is GAGVSQSPRYKVTKRGQDVALRCDPISGHVSLYWYRQALGQGPEFLTYFNYEAQQDKSGLPNDRFSAERPEGSISTLTIQRTEQRDSAMYRCTSSTRNSPLHFGNGTRLTVT.

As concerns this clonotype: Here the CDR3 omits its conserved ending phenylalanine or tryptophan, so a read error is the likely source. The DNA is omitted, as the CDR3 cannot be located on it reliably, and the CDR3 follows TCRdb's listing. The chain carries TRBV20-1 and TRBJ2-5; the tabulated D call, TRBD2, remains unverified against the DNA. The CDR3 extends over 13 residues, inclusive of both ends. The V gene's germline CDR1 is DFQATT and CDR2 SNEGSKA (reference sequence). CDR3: CSAALAGEETQYL.

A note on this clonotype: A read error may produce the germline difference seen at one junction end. The CDR3 loop reads CASGLKFTEAFF. CDR3 nucleotides: TGTGCCAGCGGCTTAAAATTTACTGAAGCTTTCTTT. The chain employs TRBV11-2 and TRBJ1-1, with D hard to call. Germline-derived CDR1 and CDR2 are SGHAT and FQNNGV. This CDR3 contains 12 residues.

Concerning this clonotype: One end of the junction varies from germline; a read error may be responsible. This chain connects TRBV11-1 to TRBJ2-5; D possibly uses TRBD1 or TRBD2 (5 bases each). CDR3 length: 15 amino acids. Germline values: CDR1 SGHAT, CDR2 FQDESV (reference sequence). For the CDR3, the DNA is TGTGCCGGCAGCTTAGGATCGGGGCGCGGTGAGACCCAGTACTTC. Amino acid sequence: CAGSLGSGRGETQYF.

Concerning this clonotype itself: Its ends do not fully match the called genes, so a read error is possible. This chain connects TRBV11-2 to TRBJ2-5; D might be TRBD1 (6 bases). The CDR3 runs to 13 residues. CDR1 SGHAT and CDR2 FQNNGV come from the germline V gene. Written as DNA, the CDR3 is TGTGCTAGCAGCTCTACAGGGATAGAGACCCAGTACTTC. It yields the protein CASSSTGIETQYF.

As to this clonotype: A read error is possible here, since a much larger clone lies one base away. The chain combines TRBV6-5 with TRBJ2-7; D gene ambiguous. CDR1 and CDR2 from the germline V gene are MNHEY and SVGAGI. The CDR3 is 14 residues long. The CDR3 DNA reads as TGTGCCAGCAGTTACTCATCAGGTTCCTACGAGCATTACTTC. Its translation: CASSYSSGSYEHYF.

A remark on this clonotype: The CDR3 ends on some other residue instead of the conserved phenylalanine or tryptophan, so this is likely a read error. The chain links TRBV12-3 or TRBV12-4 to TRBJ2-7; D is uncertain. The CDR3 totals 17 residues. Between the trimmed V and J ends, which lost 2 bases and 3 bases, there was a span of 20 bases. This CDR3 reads CASSLRNYWIGFYEQYL. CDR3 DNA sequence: TGTGCCAGCAGTTTAAGGAACTATTGGATAGGGTTCTACGAGCAGTACTTG.

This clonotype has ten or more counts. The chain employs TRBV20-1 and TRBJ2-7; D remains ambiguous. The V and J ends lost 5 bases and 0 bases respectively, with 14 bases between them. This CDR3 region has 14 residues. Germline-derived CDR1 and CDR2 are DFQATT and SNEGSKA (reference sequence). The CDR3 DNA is TGCAGTGCTCCCGAAGCTAGTAGCTCCTACGAGCAGTACTTC. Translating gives CSAPEASSSYEQYF.

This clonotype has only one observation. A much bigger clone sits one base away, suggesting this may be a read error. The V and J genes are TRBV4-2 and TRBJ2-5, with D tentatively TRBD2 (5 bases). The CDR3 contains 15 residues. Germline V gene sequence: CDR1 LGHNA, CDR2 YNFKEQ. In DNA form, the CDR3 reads TGTGCCAGCAGGCAAGATGTACTAGGTATTCGGACCCAGTACTTC. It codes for CASRQDVLGIRTQYF.

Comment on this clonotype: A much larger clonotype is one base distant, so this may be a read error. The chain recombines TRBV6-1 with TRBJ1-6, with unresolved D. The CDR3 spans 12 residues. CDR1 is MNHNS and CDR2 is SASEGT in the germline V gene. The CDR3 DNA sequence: TGCGCTATTTTGGGGTGGGATTCAGCCCTCCACTTT. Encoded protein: CAILGWDSALHF.

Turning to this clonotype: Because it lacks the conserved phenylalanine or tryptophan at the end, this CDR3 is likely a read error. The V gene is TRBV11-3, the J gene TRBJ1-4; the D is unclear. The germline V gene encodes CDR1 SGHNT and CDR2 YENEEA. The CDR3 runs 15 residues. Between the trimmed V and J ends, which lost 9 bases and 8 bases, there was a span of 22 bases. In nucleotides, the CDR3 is TGTGCCAGTAGTCCCGGTCCGAGGGTAATCGAAAAACTGTTTTCT. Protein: CASSPGPRVIEKLFS.

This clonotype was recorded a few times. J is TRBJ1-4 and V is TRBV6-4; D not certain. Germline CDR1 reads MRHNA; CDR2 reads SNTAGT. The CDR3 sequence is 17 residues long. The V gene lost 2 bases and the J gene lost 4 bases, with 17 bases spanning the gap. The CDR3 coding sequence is TGTGCCAGCAGTGACGACATCTCCACACCTCTTAATGAAAAACTGTTTTTT. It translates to CASSDDISTPLNEKLFF.

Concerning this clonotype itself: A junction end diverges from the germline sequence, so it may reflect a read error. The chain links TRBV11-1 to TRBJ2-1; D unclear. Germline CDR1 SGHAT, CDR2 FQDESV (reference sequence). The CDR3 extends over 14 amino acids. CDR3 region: CPSSLTATYNEQFF. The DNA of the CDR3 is TGTCCCAGCAGCCTAACTGCGACTTACAATGAGCAGTTCTTC.

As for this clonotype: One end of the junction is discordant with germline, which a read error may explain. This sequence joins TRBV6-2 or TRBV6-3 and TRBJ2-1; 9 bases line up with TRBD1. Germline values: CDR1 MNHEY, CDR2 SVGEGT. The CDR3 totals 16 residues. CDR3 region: CAGSPIETGGMGEQFF. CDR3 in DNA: TGTGCCGGCAGCCCAATCGAGACAGGGGGAATGGGGGAGCAGTTCTTC.

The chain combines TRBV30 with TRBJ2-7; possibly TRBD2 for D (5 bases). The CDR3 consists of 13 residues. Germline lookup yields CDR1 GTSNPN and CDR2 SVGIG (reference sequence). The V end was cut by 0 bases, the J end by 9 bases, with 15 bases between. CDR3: CAWSVLQSGGQYF. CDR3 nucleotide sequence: TGTGCCTGGAGTGTGCTACAAAGCGGAGGGCAGTACTTC.

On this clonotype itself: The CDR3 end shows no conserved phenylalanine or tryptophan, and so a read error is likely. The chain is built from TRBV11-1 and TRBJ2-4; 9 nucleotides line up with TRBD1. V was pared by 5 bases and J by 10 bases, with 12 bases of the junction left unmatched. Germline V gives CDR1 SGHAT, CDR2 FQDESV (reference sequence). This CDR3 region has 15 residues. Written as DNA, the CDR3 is TGTGCCAGCAGCGATTCAGGGGACAGGGTTAATATTCAGTACTTA. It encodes CASSDSGDRVNIQYL.

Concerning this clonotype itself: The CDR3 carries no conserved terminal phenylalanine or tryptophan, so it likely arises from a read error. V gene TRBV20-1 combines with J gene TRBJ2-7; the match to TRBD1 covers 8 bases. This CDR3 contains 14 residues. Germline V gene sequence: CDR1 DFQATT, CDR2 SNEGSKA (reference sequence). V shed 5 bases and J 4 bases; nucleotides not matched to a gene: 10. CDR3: CSAYPGTGGYEQYL. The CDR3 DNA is TGCAGTGCTTATCCCGGGACAGGCGGGTACGAGCAGTACTTA.